Included here is one T cell receptor (beta chain) sequence, with context. In the original processing: Amplification with reference gene primers provided the estimates of nucleated cell counts. TCRdb's table, derived via immunoSEQ multiplex PCR, lists solely in-frame clones and lacks some. That table is the source of V, J and clone size, and D and trimming were worked out from the DNA. The sample lists some 400,000 clones, roughly 89% occurring once. The CDR3 is 15 amino acids. Germline trimming cut 6 bases from V and 7 bases from J; bases unmatched to any gene: 10. Germline V CDR1 and CDR2: MNHEY, SVGAGI. This specimen comes from a study of blood T cell repertoires in COVID-19. Study summary: Samples representing acute and convalescent COVID-19 were sourced from the United States, Italy and Spain. PBMCs, B-cell-depleted T cells, or T cells provided the cDNA or gDNA that made up the material.

The chain employs TRBV6-5 and TRBJ1-4; 8 bases align to TRBD1. What was sequenced was peripheral blood. The clonotype comes from a man aged 18 to 30 with active or convalescent COVID-19. Here the CDR3 reads CASSRMGQVREKLFF. The CDR3 coding sequence is TGTGCCAGCAGCAGGATGGGACAGGTCCGTGAAAAACTGTTTTTT.